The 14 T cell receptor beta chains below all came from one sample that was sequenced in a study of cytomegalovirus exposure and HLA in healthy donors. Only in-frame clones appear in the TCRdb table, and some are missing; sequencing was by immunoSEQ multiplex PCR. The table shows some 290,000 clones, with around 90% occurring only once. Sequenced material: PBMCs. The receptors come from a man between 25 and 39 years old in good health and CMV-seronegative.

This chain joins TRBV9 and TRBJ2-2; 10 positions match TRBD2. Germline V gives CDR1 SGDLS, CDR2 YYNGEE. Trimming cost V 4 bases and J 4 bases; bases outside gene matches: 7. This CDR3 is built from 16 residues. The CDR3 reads CASSIGLAEFTGELFF. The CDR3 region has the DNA TGTGCCAGCAGCATCGGACTAGCGGAATTCACCGGGGAGCTGTTTTTT.

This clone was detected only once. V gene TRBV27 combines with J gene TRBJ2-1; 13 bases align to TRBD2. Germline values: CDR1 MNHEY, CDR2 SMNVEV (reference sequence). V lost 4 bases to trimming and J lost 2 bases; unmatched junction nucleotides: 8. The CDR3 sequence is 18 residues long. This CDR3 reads CASSSLGLAGDPYNEQFF. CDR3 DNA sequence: TGTGCCAGCAGTTCCCTCGGACTAGCGGGGGACCCCTACAATGAGCAGTTCTTC.

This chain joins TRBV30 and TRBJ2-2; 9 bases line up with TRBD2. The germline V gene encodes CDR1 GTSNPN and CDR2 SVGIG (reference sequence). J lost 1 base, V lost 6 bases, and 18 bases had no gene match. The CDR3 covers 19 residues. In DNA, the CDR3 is TGTGCCTGTCCTCCCACCGGGGTAGCGGGGGACGAGAACACCGGGGAGCTGTTTTTT. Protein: CACPPTGVAGDENTGELFF.

The CDR3 DNA follows: TGTGCTAGTGGTTTGGTACAGGGGCTAGCGGGGGGCGCGAACACCGGGGAGCTGTTTTTT. This encodes CASGLVQGLAGGANTGELFF. This chain uses TRBV12-5 with TRBJ2-2; 11 positions agree with TRBD2. The V gene's germline CDR1 is LGHNT and CDR2 FRNRAP. This CDR3 has 20 amino acids. V shed 0 bases and J 0 bases; nucleotides not matched to a gene: 9. The full variable domain, with the rest looked up from reference TRBV12-5 and TRBJ2-2, is DARVTQTPRHKVTEMGQEVTMRCQPILGHNTVFWYRQTMMQGLELLAYFRNRAPLDDSGMPKDRFSAEMPDATLATLKIQPSEPRDSAVYFCASGLVQGLAGGANTGELFFGEGSRLTVL.

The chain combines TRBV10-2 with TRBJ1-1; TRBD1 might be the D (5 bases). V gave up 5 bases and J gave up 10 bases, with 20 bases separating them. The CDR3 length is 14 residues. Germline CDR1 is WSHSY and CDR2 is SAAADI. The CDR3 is CASSLQSGGGSAFF. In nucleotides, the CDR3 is TGCGCCAGCAGTCTCCAATCGGGGGGAGGTTCAGCTTTCTTT.

The CDR3 coding sequence is TGTGCCAGCTCACCACGGGGCCCCTATGGCTACACCTTC. Protein: CASSPRGPYGYTF. The chain couples TRBV18 to TRBJ1-2; a possible D gene is TRBD1 (5 bases). Trimming took 1 base from V and 4 from J, leaving 7 bases between them. The CDR3 is 13 amino acids. Looked up from germline, CDR1 is KGHSH and CDR2 is LQKENI.

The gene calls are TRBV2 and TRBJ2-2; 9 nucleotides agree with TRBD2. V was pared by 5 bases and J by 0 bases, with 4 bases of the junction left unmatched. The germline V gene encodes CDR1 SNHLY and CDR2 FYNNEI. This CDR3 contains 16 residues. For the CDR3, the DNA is TGTGCCAGCAGTCCTATAGCGGGGGCGAACACCGGGGAGCTGTTTTTT. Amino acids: CASSPIAGANTGELFF. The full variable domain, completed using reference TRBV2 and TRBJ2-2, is EPEVTQTPSHQVTQMGQEVILRCVPISNHLYFYWYRQILGQKVEFLVSFYNNEISEKSEIFDDQFSVERPDGSNFTLKIRSTKLEDSAMYFCASSPIAGANTGELFFGEGSRLTVL.

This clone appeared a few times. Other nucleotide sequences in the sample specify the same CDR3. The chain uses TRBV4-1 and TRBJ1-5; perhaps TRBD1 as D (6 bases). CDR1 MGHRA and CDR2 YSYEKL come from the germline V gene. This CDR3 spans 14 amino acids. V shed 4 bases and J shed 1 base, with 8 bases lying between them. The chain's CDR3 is CASSLTGSNQPQHF. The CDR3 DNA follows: TGCGCCAGCAGCCTTACAGGGAGCAATCAGCCCCAGCATTTT.

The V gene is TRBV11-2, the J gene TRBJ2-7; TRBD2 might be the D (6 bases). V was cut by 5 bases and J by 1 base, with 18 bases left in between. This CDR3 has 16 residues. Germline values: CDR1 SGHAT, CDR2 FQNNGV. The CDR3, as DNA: TGTGCCAGCAGCGCGGGACGGTCGACTACTTCCTACGAGCAGTACTTC. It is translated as CASSAGRSTTSYEQYF.

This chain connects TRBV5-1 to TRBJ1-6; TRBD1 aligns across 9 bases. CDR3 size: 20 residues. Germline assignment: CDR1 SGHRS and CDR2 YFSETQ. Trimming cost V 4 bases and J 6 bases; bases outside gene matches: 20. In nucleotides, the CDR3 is TGCGCCAGCAGCCTCTTCCCCGGGACAGGGAGTAGTATAGGTAATTCACCCCTCCACTTT. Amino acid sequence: CASSLFPGTGSSIGNSPLHF.

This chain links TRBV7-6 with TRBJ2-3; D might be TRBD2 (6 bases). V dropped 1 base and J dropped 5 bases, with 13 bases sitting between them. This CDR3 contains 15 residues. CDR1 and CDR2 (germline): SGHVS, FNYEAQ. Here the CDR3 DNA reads TGTGCCAGCAGCTTAGTGGTGGCGGGGATAGATACGCAGTATTTT. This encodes CASSLVVAGIDTQYF.

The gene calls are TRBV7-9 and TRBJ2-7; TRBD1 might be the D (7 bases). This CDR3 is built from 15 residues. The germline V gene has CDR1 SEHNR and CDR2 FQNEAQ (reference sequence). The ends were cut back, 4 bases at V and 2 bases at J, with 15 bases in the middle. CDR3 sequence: CASSSTRDSPYEQYF. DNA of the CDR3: TGTGCCAGCAGCTCCACGCGGGACAGCCCCTACGAGCAGTACTTC.

CDR3 amino acids: CASSFQGTGALNEKLFF. CDR3 in DNA: TGTGCCAGCAGTTTTCAAGGGACAGGGGCCCTTAATGAAAAACTGTTTTTT. The chain is built from TRBV27 and TRBJ1-4; 10 nucleotides agree with TRBD1. V lost 3 bases to trimming and J lost 4 bases; unmatched junction nucleotides: 8. CDR1 is MNHEY and CDR2 is SMNVEV in the germline V gene (reference sequence). The length of the CDR3 is 17 residues.

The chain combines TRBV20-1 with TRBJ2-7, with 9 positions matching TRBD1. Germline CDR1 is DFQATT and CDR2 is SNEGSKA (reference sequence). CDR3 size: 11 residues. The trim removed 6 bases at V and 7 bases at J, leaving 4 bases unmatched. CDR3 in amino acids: CSATGTGEQYF. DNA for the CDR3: TGCAGTGCCACCGGGACAGGGGAGCAGTACTTC.